This passage covers 22 T cell receptor beta chains from one sample sequenced in a study of blood T cell repertoires in COVID-19 (dated by TCRdb to about 2020). Library creation used the immunoSEQ multiplex PCR assay. Imported from immuneACCESS, the table was reduced by TCRdb to in-frame sequences with V and J called. These copies leave out some clones; in studies compared against another copy, an unresolved V gene accounts for under half, and the cause of the remainder is not known. The sample table records approximately 180,000 clones; roughly 88% of these occur just once. Of the sample, 3.3% is held by the ten largest clones. Sequenced sample: peripheral blood. The source is a man aged 60-69 years with acute or convalescent COVID-19.

This chain uses TRBV5-1 with TRBJ1-1, with 9 bases matching TRBD1. Germline CDR1 is SGHRS and CDR2 is YFSETQ. Germline trimming cut 4 bases from V and 5 bases from J; bases unmatched to any gene: 12. This CDR3 region has 16 residues. In DNA form, the CDR3 reads TGCGCCAGCAGCCAGATTACAGGGGGCTATGGGACTGAAGCTTTCTTT. Translating it yields CASSQITGGYGTEAFF.

This chain joins TRBV4-1 and TRBJ2-5, with 7 nucleotides matching TRBD2. This CDR3 is 16 amino acids long. Trimming at V came to 2 bases and at J to 5 bases, leaving 11 bases not matched to a gene. Germline V gene data show CDR1 as MGHRA and CDR2 as YSYEKL. The CDR3 nucleotides are TGCGCCAGCAGCCAACCCACCGGCGGGAGTTCTGAGACCCAGTACTTC. It is translated as CASSQPTGGSSETQYF.

The rearrangement uses TRBV12-3 or TRBV12-4 and TRBJ1-3; tentatively, D is TRBD1 (6 bases). The CDR3 extends over 13 amino acids. V dropped 6 bases and J dropped 5 bases, with 11 bases sitting between them. In DNA, the CDR3 is TGTGCCAGCAGCGGGACATTTCGAAACACCATATATTTT. Encoded protein: CASSGTFRNTIYF.

V and J are TRBV19 and TRBJ2-2; 9 nucleotides align to TRBD1. The CDR3 length is 14 residues. The germline gives CDR1 LNHDA, CDR2 SQIVND (reference sequence). With 8 bases clipped from V and 3 bases from J, the junction kept 4 bases outside the gene matches. The CDR3 reads CASGGQGYTGELFF. The CDR3 coding sequence is TGTGCCAGTGGGGGACAGGGTTACACCGGGGAGCTGTTTTTT.

This chain joins TRBV11-2 and TRBJ1-4; D gene uncertain. The length of the CDR3 is 15 residues. Trimming removed 5 bases from V and 4 bases from J, with 14 bases in between. Germline V gene sequence: CDR1 SGHAT, CDR2 FQNNGV. Here the CDR3 DNA reads TGTGCCAGCAGCCCCCGGGGAGCTTTTAATGAAAAACTGTTTTTT. Its protein is CASSPRGAFNEKLFF.

The chain employs TRBV4-3 and TRBJ1-4; D unresolved. Trimming cost V 0 bases and J 8 bases, with 7 bases left between them. Per the germline V gene, CDR1 is LGHNA and CDR2 is YSLEER. This CDR3 comprises 13 residues. CDR3 bases: TGCGCCAGCAGCCAAGATCGGTACGAAAAACTGTTTTTT. This codes for CASSQDRYEKLFF.

This chain joins TRBV6-5 and TRBJ2-7; D might be TRBD1 (5 bases). The CDR3 runs to 14 residues. Germline V gene lookup returns CDR1 MNHEY and CDR2 SVGAGI. V was clipped by 6 bases and J by 2 bases, with 14 bases between them. The CDR3: CASSPLDRTYEQYF. The CDR3 DNA reads as TGTGCCAGCAGCCCCCTCGACAGAACCTACGAGCAGTACTTC.

This clone was found a few times. The J gene is TRBJ1-1, the V gene TRBV29-1, with D tentatively TRBD1 (5 bases). V was trimmed by 7 bases and J by 5 bases, leaving 14 bases between them. The germline CDR1 and CDR2 sequences are SQVTM and ANQGSEA. The CDR3 runs 12 residues. CDR3 nucleotides: TGCAGCGCCTACGGGGGAGGAACTGAAGCTTTCTTT. Protein product: CSAYGGGTEAFF.

The chain is built from TRBV6-2 or TRBV6-3 and TRBJ2-7, with TRBD1 as a possible D gene (5 bases). Trimming cost V 6 bases and J 0 bases, with 18 bases left between them. Germline V lookup: CDR1 MNHEY, CDR2 SVGEGT. This CDR3 is built from 16 residues. The CDR3 protein is CASSGPTARSSYEQYF. The CDR3 DNA follows: TGTGCCAGCAGCGGTCCGACAGCGCGTAGCTCCTACGAGCAGTACTTC.

This clone was observed once. This chain connects TRBV4-3 to TRBJ1-1, with 12 bases aligning to TRBD1. The V and J ends lost 5 bases and 3 bases, in that order; junction bases with no gene match: 7. Per the germline V gene, CDR1 is LGHNA and CDR2 is YSLEER. This CDR3 comprises 16 residues. CDR3 nucleotide sequence: TGCGCCAGCAGCGGGGACAGGGGGCGGGCGGACACTGAAGCTTTCTTT. Protein: CASSGDRGRADTEAFF.

This clone was observed a few times. The chain carries TRBV6-4 and TRBJ2-2; TRBD2 matches at 11 bases. CDR3 length: 15 residues. V shed 2 bases and J 4 bases; nucleotides not matched to a gene: 0. CDR1 and CDR2 (germline): MRHNA, SNTAGT. As DNA, the CDR3 is TGTGCCAGCAGTGACCTAGCGGGAGGCACCGGGGAGCTGTTTTTT. Translating it yields CASSDLAGGTGELFF.

J is TRBJ2-5 and V is TRBV27; no clear D gene. This CDR3 is 13 amino acids long. V was shortened by 5 bases and J by 0 bases, with 7 bases between the two germline ends. The V gene's germline CDR1 is MNHEY and CDR2 SMNVEV (reference sequence). The CDR3 spells CASSPAYQETQYF. The CDR3 DNA follows: TGTGCCAGCAGTCCCGCGTACCAAGAGACCCAGTACTTC.

The chain uses TRBV7-9 and TRBJ2-1; 7 bases fit TRBD1. This CDR3 contains 15 residues. V lost 5 bases and J lost 0; bases outside the gene matches: 4. Germline CDR1 SEHNR, CDR2 FQNEAQ (reference sequence). In DNA, the CDR3 is TGTGCCAGCAGCATGGGACAGAGCTCCTACAATGAGCAGTTCTTC. Amino acid sequence: CASSMGQSSYNEQFF.

The CDR3 sequence: CASSYSGRWTGDTEAFF. The CDR3 region has the DNA TGTGCCAGCAGTTACTCGGGACGCTGGACAGGGGACACTGAAGCTTTCTTT. This rearrangement joins TRBV6-2 or TRBV6-3 to TRBJ1-1; 9 nucleotides align to TRBD1. The junction had 8 bases not matched to a gene; V was cut back by 0 bases and J by 3 bases. The CDR3 spans 17 residues. Germline V lookup: CDR1 MNHEY, CDR2 SVGEGT.

This chain joins TRBV4-3 and TRBJ1-5; 8 bases align to TRBD1. V lost 6 bases, J lost 2 bases, and 0 bases stayed unmatched. This CDR3 comprises 13 residues. CDR1 is LGHNA, CDR2 YSLEER, per germline. This chain's CDR3 is CASRQGGNQPQHF. In DNA, the CDR3 is TGCGCCAGCAGACAGGGGGGCAATCAGCCCCAGCATTTT.

The rearrangement links TRBV7-9 to TRBJ2-5, with 9 bases aligning to TRBD1. The CDR3 covers 16 residues. Germline CDR1 is SEHNR and CDR2 is FQNEAQ (reference sequence). V shed 3 bases and J 3 bases; nucleotides not matched to a gene: 8. Written as DNA, the CDR3 is TGTGCCAGCAGCTTCTCCGGGACAGGGAGGGAAGAGACCCAGTACTTC. It codes for CASSFSGTGREETQYF.

This chain uses TRBV28 with TRBJ2-7; D is unresolved. This CDR3 region has 13 residues. Germline V CDR1 and CDR2: MDHEN, SYDVKM. V was trimmed by 2 bases and J by 3 bases, leaving 8 bases between them. CDR3 loop: CASSLKPLYEQYF. CDR3 nucleotide sequence: TGTGCCAGCAGTTTAAAGCCCCTCTACGAGCAGTACTTC.

On this clone itself: The same CDR3 also results from other DNA sequences found in this sample. The chain joins TRBV5-1 to TRBJ2-2, with 14 nucleotides matching TRBD2. The CDR3 contains 16 residues. Germline CDR1 SGHRS, CDR2 YFSETQ. J was trimmed by 5 bases and V by 4 bases; bases with no gene match: 4. The CDR3 region is CASSPRLAGGTGELFF. CDR3 coding DNA: TGCGCCAGCAGCCCCCGACTAGCGGGAGGGACCGGGGAGCTGTTTTTT.

The chain carries TRBV27 and TRBJ2-7; 7 bases match TRBD2. V trimming: 3 bases; J trimming: 3 bases; junction bases outside the gene matches: 5. The V gene's germline CDR1 is MNHEY and CDR2 SMNVEV (reference sequence). The CDR3 runs 14 residues. The CDR3 region has the DNA TGTGCCAGCAGTTTTGCGGGGGATGGCTACGAGCAGTACTTC. The encoded protein is CASSFAGDGYEQYF.

The CDR3, as DNA: TGTGCCAGCAGTGAGGTCACGGCCCCCCTTGGGGCAGGTAATGAAAAACTGTTTTTT. It yields the protein CASSEVTAPLGAGNEKLFF. The V gene is TRBV6-1, the J gene TRBJ1-4, with a possible D match to TRBD1 (5 bases). V dropped 3 bases and J dropped 4 bases, with 24 bases sitting between them. The CDR3 length is 19 residues. The germline V gene encodes CDR1 MNHNS and CDR2 SASEGT.

This chain connects TRBV11-3 to TRBJ1-1; 8 nucleotides line up with TRBD1. J gave up 5 bases and V 5 bases, and 7 bases lay outside the gene matches. The germline V gene encodes CDR1 SGHNT and CDR2 YENEEA. The CDR3 has 14 amino acids. In nucleotides, the CDR3 is TGTGCCAGCAGCGCAGGGGGCGCGAGGACTGAAGCTTTCTTT. This gives the protein CASSAGGARTEAFF.

The chain combines TRBV5-6 with TRBJ1-4; 7 nucleotides agree with TRBD1. CDR1 is SGHDT and CDR2 is YYEEEE in the germline V gene. Trimming removed 7 bases from V and 5 bases from J; junction bases left unmatched: 8. The CDR3 has 14 amino acids. CDR3 nucleotides: TGTGCCAGCCAGCTTGAGGGGGCGAATGAAAAACTGTTTTTT. It translates to CASQLEGANEKLFF.